What follows are 14 T cell receptor beta chains derived from one specimen sequenced in a study of identical twins. Each CDR3 protein gets one entry after TCRdb re-called the 5' RACE reads with MiXCR. The table records about 720,000 distinct CDR3 sequences, about 9.4% of them present only once. This sample was shared with a second study, whose subject was yellow fever vaccine responses in identical twins.

Sample: PBMCs. These receptors were collected from a woman between 18 and 29 years old in good health.

This clonotype was observed many times. V is TRBV5-6 and J is TRBJ2-1, with 10 bases matching TRBD1. Trimming at V came to 4 bases and at J to 10 bases, leaving 5 bases not matched to a gene. This CDR3 spans 13 amino acids. Germline V gives CDR1 SGHDT, CDR2 YYEEEE. DNA for the CDR3: TGTGCCAGCAGCCAGACAGGGGGCAGGGAGCAGTTCTTC. It translates to CASSQTGGREQFF. Looking up the rest from reference TRBV5-6 and TRBJ2-1 gives the full variable domain: DAGVTQSPTHLIKTRGQQVTLRCSPKSGHDTVSWYQQALGQGPQFIFQYYEEEERQRGNFPDRFSGHQFPNYSSELNVNALLLGDSALYLCASSQTGGREQFFGPGTRLTVL.

CDR3 amino acids: CASSFGGTLGQYF. CDR3 nucleotide sequence: TGTGCCAGCAGCTTCGGGGGCACGTTGGGGCAGTACTTC. The chain is built from TRBV7-9 and TRBJ2-7; D possibly uses TRBD1 or TRBD2 (6 bases each). CDR1 is SEHNR, CDR2 FQNEAQ, per germline (reference sequence). The CDR3 consists of 13 residues. V gave up 3 bases and J gave up 9 bases, with 15 bases separating them.

This clonotype occurred a few times. The rearrangement uses TRBV20-1 and TRBJ1-5; weak D call: TRBD1 (5 bases). Germline CDR1 is DFQATT and CDR2 is SNEGSKA (reference sequence). Trimming shortened V by 0 bases and J by 7 bases, and 10 bases separated the two germline ends. The CDR3 contains 13 residues. The chain's CDR3 is CSAREKGRQPQHF. The CDR3 DNA reads TGCAGTGCTAGAGAGAAGGGACGGCAGCCCCAGCATTTT.

Only a few counts were recorded for this clonotype. V gene TRBV20-1 combines with J gene TRBJ1-1, with D perhaps TRBD1 (6 bases). Deletions cut 0 bases from V and 10 bases from J, with 12 bases between. CDR1 is DFQATT and CDR2 is SNEGSKA in the germline V gene (reference sequence). The CDR3 totals 12 residues. The DNA for the CDR3 is TGCAGTGCTAGAGAGGGCGGGGGGCGAGCTTTCTTT. Its protein is CSAREGGGRAFF.

This clonotype was recorded many times. This chain connects TRBV5-1 to TRBJ2-1, with D hard to call. This CDR3 is built from 15 residues. V dropped 1 base and J dropped 3 bases, with 11 bases sitting between them. Germline lookup yields CDR1 SGHRS and CDR2 YFSETQ. CDR3 DNA sequence: TGCGCCAGCAGCTTGTCAAGGGTGGGCTACAATGAGCAGTTCTTC. Translated, it gives CASSLSRVGYNEQFF. Using reference TRBV5-1 and TRBJ2-1 for the parts outside the CDR3, the full variable domain is KAGVTQTPRYLIKTRGQQVTLSCSPISGHRSVSWYQQTPGQGLQFLFEYFSETQRNKGNFPGRFSGRQFSNSRSEMNVSTLELGDSALYLCASSLSRVGYNEQFFGPGTRLTVL.

This clonotype was observed a few times. The V call is TRBV5-1, the J call TRBJ2-7, with 11 positions matching TRBD2. Germline lookup yields CDR1 SGHRS and CDR2 YFSETQ. Trimming at V came to 6 bases and at J to 3 bases, leaving 8 bases not matched to a gene. The CDR3 sequence is 15 residues long. The CDR3 DNA reads TGCGCCAGCACAAGACTAGCGGGGAGTTTCTACGAGCAGTACTTC. As protein: CASTRLAGSFYEQYF.

This clonotype occurred many times. J is TRBJ1-6 and V is TRBV15, with D uncertain. Trimming stripped 0 bases from V and 10 bases from J, with 7 bases between. Germline V gene sequence: CDR1 LNHNV, CDR2 YYDKDF (reference sequence). This CDR3 region has 13 residues. The CDR3 DNA sequence: TGTGCCACCAGCAGAGATGTGGGATCACCCCTCCACTTT. It is translated as CATSRDVGSPLHF.

The chain is built from TRBV10-3 and TRBJ2-7, with D uncertain. Between the trimmed V and J ends, which lost 0 bases and 2 bases, there was a span of 14 bases. The CDR3 spans 16 residues. Germline loops: CDR1 ENHRY, CDR2 SYGVKD. CDR3 loop: CAISESREHLPYEQYF. The CDR3 DNA reads as TGTGCCATCAGTGAGTCTAGGGAACATTTACCCTACGAGCAGTACTTC.

This clonotype turned up a few times. The chain has TRBV7-2 and TRBJ2-3; 9 nucleotides match TRBD2. Germline lookup yields CDR1 SGHTA and CDR2 FQGNSA. V lost 4 bases, J lost 12 bases, and 8 bases stayed unmatched. The CDR3 runs 13 residues. CDR3 bases: TGTGCCAGCAGCTGGGGGCGGGAGGGATCCCAGTATTTT. It translates to CASSWGREGSQYF.

This clonotype was seen a few times. The chain's CDR3 is CASSSIRVSYNEQFF. The CDR3 coding sequence is TGCGCCAGCAGTTCTATCAGGGTCTCCTACAATGAGCAGTTCTTC. This chain uses TRBV5-1 with TRBJ2-1; a possible D gene is TRBD1 (5 bases). Trimming stripped 5 bases from V and 0 bases from J, with 12 bases between. Germline V CDR1 and CDR2: SGHRS, YFSETQ. The CDR3 runs 15 residues.

This clonotype was observed a handful of times. The CDR3 loop is CASSATYFQETQYF. The CDR3 region has the DNA TGTGCCAGTAGCGCGACATACTTCCAAGAGACCCAGTACTTC. The chain couples TRBV19 to TRBJ2-5; D ambiguous. The CDR3 spans 14 residues. Deletions cut 6 bases from V and 1 base from J, with 12 bases between. CDR1 is LNHDA and CDR2 is SQIVND in the germline V gene (reference sequence). The variable domain in full, completed from reference TRBV19 and TRBJ2-5, reads DGGITQSPKYLFRKEGQNVTLSCEQNLNHDAMYWYRQDPGQGLRLIYYSQIVNDFQKGDIAEGYSVSREKKESFPLTVTSAQKNPTAFYLCASSATYFQETQYFGPGTRLLVL.

This clonotype was counted between two and nine times. This chain connects TRBV7-9 to TRBJ2-5, with D possibly matching TRBD2 (6 bases). Trimming stripped 4 bases from V and 4 bases from J, with 16 bases between. Germline values: CDR1 SEHNR, CDR2 FQNEAQ (reference sequence). The CDR3 sequence is 15 residues long. The CDR3 DNA is TGTGCCAGCAGCTATTACCGGGAGCCAGGAGAGACCCAGTACTTC. Protein product: CASSYYREPGETQYF.

The chain employs TRBV12-3 or TRBV12-4 and TRBJ1-5; perhaps TRBD1 as D (5 bases). The CDR3 runs to 15 residues. The V end lost 6 bases, the J end lost 0 bases, and 12 bases lay between the germline ends. CDR3 protein: CASRGWGNSNQPQHF. CDR3 DNA sequence: TGTGCCAGCAGGGGATGGGGGAATAGCAATCAGCCCCAGCATTTT.

The V and J genes are TRBV19 and TRBJ2-3; the match to TRBD1 covers 9 bases. CDR1 and CDR2 (germline): LNHDA, SQIVND (reference sequence). This CDR3 is 16 amino acids long. The V segment lost 4 bases and the J segment 2 bases; nucleotides outside the gene matches: 7. The CDR3 region has the DNA TGTGCCAGTAGTACCCGGGACAGGGTTATCACAGATACGCAGTATTTT. It specifies CASSTRDRVITDTQYF.